This entry describes one TCR beta chain. Generated by immunoSEQ multiplex PCR, the TCRdb table keeps only in-frame clones and is missing some. The table records under 150,000 clones, about 90% of them present only once. This entry is derived from a study of blood T cell repertoires in COVID-19. Germline V CDR1 and CDR2: LGHNA, YNFKEQ. V lost 4 bases and J lost 3, with 12 bases in between. This CDR3 comprises 15 residues. The TCR originated in a man between 45 and 60 years old with active or convalescent COVID-19. The sequencing input was peripheral blood. The chain is built from TRBV4-2 and TRBJ1-4; the D gene is possibly TRBD1 (5 bases). CDR3 amino acids: CASSPPGRANEKLFF. In DNA, the CDR3 is TGTGCCAGCAGCCCCCCTGGCAGGGCTAATGAAAAACTGTTTTTT.